Reported below is one T cell receptor (beta chain). Antigen: not known. This entry comes from a study of shared clonotypes between healthy human individuals. Study-wide results and caveats: In the sorted subsets, rarefaction showed sequencing was incomplete despite large depth.

The CDR3 extends over 14 amino acids. V dropped 5 bases and J dropped 7 bases, with 18 bases sitting between them. Germline V gene sequence: CDR1 MDHEN, CDR2 SYDVKM. Measured with immunoSEQ multiplex PCR; TCRdb has only the in-frame clones, and not every one. The sample lists around 720,000 clones, 73% occurring once. The sequenced sample consisted of memory CD4+ T cells sorted from blood. Subset in this sample: CD45RA-negative fraction. The sequence derives from a woman in her twenties or thirties in good health. V is TRBV28 and J is TRBJ2-7; D is perhaps TRBD2 (6 bases). The CDR3 here is CASSKGTGLREQYF. The CDR3 bases are TGTGCCAGCAGTAAAGGGACTGGGTTGCGGGAGCAGTACTTC.